This T cell receptor (beta chain) originates from a study of OX40 agonist ivuxolimab in advanced cancers. At the level of the study: There were three patients with partial responses, one having hepatocellular carcinoma and two cutaneous melanoma.

Assay: immunoSEQ multiplex PCR; the TCRdb copy retains only in-frame clones and omits some. The sample records 65,000 to 95,000 clones, 88% being singletons. This CDR3 has 11 amino acids. The germline V gene has CDR1 MGHDK and CDR2 SYGVNS. Trimming cost V 8 bases and J 7 bases, with 11 bases left between them. The receptor was derived from an adult with an advanced solid tumor such as melanoma, head and neck, liver or kidney cancer. V gene TRBV25-1 combines with J gene TRBJ1-1; D uncertain. This specimen consisted of CD4+ or CD8+ T cells sorted from blood, obtained in a trial of the OX40 agonist ivuxolimab. CDR3 region: CASRGPLEAFF. CDR3 in DNA: TGTGCCAGCCGCGGACCGCTTGAAGCTTTCTTT.